One sample yielded the 19 T cell receptor beta chains listed below, sequenced in a study of cytomegalovirus exposure and HLA in healthy donors. PCR amplification relied on 60 Vbeta primers (plus 13 Jbeta primers). The repertoire was sequenced with immunoSEQ multiplex PCR; TCRdb's copy has only in-frame clones and lacks some. The repertoire consists of approximately 85,000 clones, with 80% occurring once and the leading ten covering less than 40%. The sequenced sample was PBMCs. The source of these receptors is a man aged 50 to 59 in good health and CMV-seropositive.

The genes are TRBV6-4 and TRBJ2-1; D is perhaps TRBD1 (5 bases). CDR3 length: 15 amino acids. V was cut by 3 bases and J by 3 bases, with 12 bases left in between. The germline V gene encodes CDR1 MRHNA and CDR2 SNTAGT. CDR3 sequence: CASSEEAGNYNEQFF. CDR3 nucleotide sequence: TGTGCCAGCAGTGAAGAGGCAGGGAACTACAATGAGCAGTTCTTC.

This chain uses TRBV7-8 with TRBJ1-1, with D unclear. Per the germline V gene, CDR1 is SGHVS and CDR2 is FQNEAQ. This CDR3 spans 12 amino acids. With 7 bases removed from V and 2 bases from J, the gap between germline ends came to 8 bases. The CDR3 reads CASTTGNTEAFF. CDR3 DNA: TGTGCCAGCACCACGGGTAACACTGAAGCTTTCTTT.

Only a few counts were recorded for this clone. This chain connects TRBV7-9 to TRBJ1-1, with D maybe TRBD1 (5 bases). This CDR3 comprises 13 residues. V gave up 5 bases and J gave up 5 bases, with 12 bases separating them. Germline-derived CDR1 and CDR2 are SEHNR and FQNEAQ (reference sequence). This chain's CDR3 is CASSPAGQTEAFF. The DNA of the CDR3 is TGTGCCAGCAGCCCTGCAGGGCAGACTGAAGCTTTCTTT.

The chain employs TRBV4-1 and TRBJ1-1; D is ambiguous. The CDR3 length is 15 residues. Germline lookup yields CDR1 MGHRA and CDR2 YSYEKL. With 5 bases removed from V and 2 bases from J, the gap between germline ends came to 15 bases. The CDR3 DNA reads TGCGCCAGCAGCTCTCGCCCGGGGATCAACACTGAAGCTTTCTTT. Its translation: CASSSRPGINTEAFF.

The chain links TRBV10-3 to TRBJ1-1; 8 bases map to TRBD1. CDR1 is ENHRY and CDR2 is SYGVKD in the germline V gene. Trimming removed 6 bases from V and 6 bases from J; junction bases left unmatched: 6. The CDR3 extends over 13 amino acids. The CDR3 protein is CAISPGTGPEAFF. The CDR3 region has the DNA TGTGCCATCAGCCCTGGGACAGGCCCTGAAGCTTTCTTT.

The V and J genes are TRBV4-1 and TRBJ1-2; 11 bases match TRBD1. Germline assignment: CDR1 MGHRA and CDR2 YSYEKL. Trimming at V came to 2 bases and at J to 8 bases, leaving 7 bases not matched to a gene. This CDR3 has 15 residues. The CDR3 here is CASSQQDRGLEGYTF. Here the CDR3 DNA reads TGCGCCAGCAGCCAACAGGACAGGGGGCTGGAGGGCTACACCTTC.

This clone is a singleton in its sample. The chain recombines TRBV7-9 with TRBJ1-3; 7 bases are a match to TRBD1. Losses at the gene ends were 1 base for V and 1 base for J; bases not matched to a gene: 7. Germline assignment: CDR1 SEHNR and CDR2 FQNEAQ (reference sequence). CDR3 size: 17 residues. CDR3 nucleotide sequence: TGTGCCAGCAGCTTAGTGCCGGGACAGACATCTGGAAACACCATATATTTT. This sequence encodes CASSLVPGQTSGNTIYF. Full variable domain (outside the CDR3, taken from reference TRBV7-9 and TRBJ1-3): DTGVSQNPRHKITKRGQNVTFRCDPISEHNRLYWYRQTLGQGPEFLTYFQNEAQLEKSRLLSDRFSAERPKGSFSTLEIQRTEQGDSAMYLCASSLVPGQTSGNTIYFGEGSWLTVV.

This chain links TRBV30 with TRBJ2-7, with 9 positions matching TRBD2. The CDR3 covers 13 residues. Germline loops: CDR1 GTSNPN, CDR2 SVGIG (reference sequence). The junction had 7 bases not matched to a gene; V was cut back by 3 bases and J by 7 bases. The CDR3 is CAWRLGTSSEQYF. The CDR3 coding sequence is TGTGCCTGGAGGCTCGGGACTAGCTCAGAGCAGTACTTC.

Comments on this clone: Other DNA sequences in this specimen translate into the identical CDR3. The V call is TRBV7-3, the J call TRBJ2-2; D uncertain. The V end lost 0 bases, the J end lost 3 bases, and 5 bases lay between the germline ends. Germline values: CDR1 SGHTA, CDR2 FQGTGA. This CDR3 has 14 amino acids. This CDR3 reads CASSLTRDTGELFF. The CDR3, as DNA: TGTGCCAGCAGCTTAACTAGAGACACCGGGGAGCTGTTTTTT. Filled out from reference TRBV7-3 and TRBJ2-2, the complete variable domain reads GAGVSQTPSNKVTEKGKYVELRCDPISGHTALYWYRQSLGQGPEFLIYFQGTGAADDSGLPNDRFFAVRPEGSVSTLKIQRTERGDSAVYLCASSLTRDTGELFFGEGSRLTVL.

This clone was found once. The chain couples TRBV4-3 to TRBJ2-1; no firm D call. V lost 2 bases and J 11 bases, leaving 10 bases between the germline ends. The CDR3 runs 12 residues. CDR1 is LGHNA, CDR2 YSLEER, per germline. DNA for the CDR3: TGCGCCAGCAGCCAATCCCCTACTCAGCAGTTCTTC. Its protein is CASSQSPTQQFF.

V gene TRBV28 combines with J gene TRBJ1-4; no firm D call. There are 14 residues in the CDR3. Trimming removed 4 bases at V and 0 bases at J, with 6 bases between. CDR1 is MDHEN, CDR2 SYDVKM, per germline. For the CDR3, the DNA is TGTGCCAGCAGTTCCGGGACAACTAATGAAAAACTGTTTTTT. Translating it yields CASSSGTTNEKLFF.

The chain recombines TRBV5-6 with TRBJ2-3; 8 bases are shared with TRBD2. The CDR3 is made up of 17 amino acids. Germline V gene lookup returns CDR1 SGHDT and CDR2 YYEEEE. The ends lost 4 bases at V and 2 bases at J; junction bases unmatched: 12. The CDR3 loop is CASSSTGGLAFTDTQYF. CDR3 DNA: TGTGCCAGCAGCAGTACCGGCGGACTAGCATTCACAGATACGCAGTATTTT. Using reference TRBV5-6 and TRBJ2-3 for the parts outside the CDR3, the full variable domain is DAGVTQSPTHLIKTRGQQVTLRCSPKSGHDTVSWYQQALGQGPQFIFQYYEEEERQRGNFPDRFSGHQFPNYSSELNVNALLLGDSALYLCASSSTGGLAFTDTQYFGPGTRLTVL.

This clone was counted between two and nine times. The chain links TRBV5-6 to TRBJ1-2; D remains ambiguous. The CDR3 is 13 residues long. The V gene lost 2 bases and the J gene lost 0 bases, with 5 bases spanning the gap. Germline V gene data show CDR1 as SGHDT and CDR2 as YYEEEE. The CDR3 region is CASSFTSNYGYTF. CDR3 sequence (DNA): TGTGCCAGCAGCTTTACATCTAACTATGGCTACACCTTC.

The chain links TRBV6-6 to TRBJ1-4; D not resolved. CDR3 length: 12 residues. Trimming took off 0 bases at V and 6 bases at J, with 2 bases between the two ends. Germline CDR1 reads MNHNY; CDR2 reads SVGAGI (reference sequence). The CDR3 nucleotides are TGTGCCAGCAGTTACTCCGATGAAAAACTGTTTTTT. Translation: CASSYSDEKLFF.

This chain joins TRBV5-1 and TRBJ2-7, with D perhaps matching TRBD1 (5 bases). The V end lost 0 bases, the J end lost 2 bases, and 9 bases lay between the germline ends. The CDR3 totals 14 residues. The germline V gene has CDR1 SGHRS and CDR2 YFSETQ. The CDR3 DNA sequence: TGCGCCAGCAGCTTGGGACAGCATACCTACGAGCAGTACTTC. It translates to CASSLGQHTYEQYF.

This clone was recorded a few times. This sequence joins TRBV30 and TRBJ1-2, with D perhaps TRBD1 (5 bases). The germline gives CDR1 GTSNPN, CDR2 SVGIG (reference sequence). The CDR3 is made up of 13 amino acids. This CDR3 reads CAQRQTYSYGYTF. The CDR3 DNA reads as TGTGCTCAAAGACAGACCTACTCCTATGGCTACACCTTC. Full variable domain (rest looked up from reference TRBV30 and TRBJ1-2): SQTIHQWPATLVQPVGSPLSLECTVEGTSNPNLYWYRQAAGRGLQLLFYSVGIGQISSEVPQNLSASRPQDRQFILSSKKLLLSDSGFYLCAQRQTYSYGYTFGSGTRLTVV.

The chain employs TRBV7-2 and TRBJ2-3, with TRBD2 as a possible D gene (7 bases). Germline V gene lookup returns CDR1 SGHTA and CDR2 FQGNSA. V was clipped by 1 base and J by 1 base, with 12 bases between them. This CDR3 contains 16 residues. Here the CDR3 DNA reads TGTGCCAGCAGCTTAGGGTGGGGGGGCGGCACAGATACGCAGTATTTT. Encoded protein: CASSLGWGGGTDTQYF.

This clone occurred once. This chain uses TRBV19 with TRBJ2-7, with a weak D call TRBD1 (6 bases). V was cut by 3 bases and J by 1 base, with 22 bases left in between. Germline lookup yields CDR1 LNHDA and CDR2 SQIVND (reference sequence). This CDR3 spans 18 amino acids. CDR3 residues: CASSIQGPGQGLSYEQYF. DNA of the CDR3: TGTGCCAGTAGTATCCAGGGGCCGGGGCAGGGGCTATCCTACGAGCAGTACTTC.

The CDR3 region has the DNA TGTGCCAGCAGCTTAGGCAACAGGGCGAATTATATCTCAGCCTACGAGCAGTACTTC. Translating gives CASSLGNRANYISAYEQYF. This chain uses TRBV7-2 with TRBJ2-7; D may be TRBD1 (6 bases). Deletions cut 1 base from V and 2 bases from J, with 24 bases between. The V gene's germline CDR1 is SGHTA and CDR2 FQGNSA. The CDR3 length is 19 residues.